These 21 T cell receptor beta chains were all obtained from the same sample, sequenced in a study of T cell repertoires in cytomegalovirus infection (dated by TCRdb to between 2017 and 2020). The sequencer listed for this sample is Illumina HiSeq 1500. TCRdb reprocessing: public reads trimmed at Q25 with fastp, clones called with MiXCR, in-frame beta chains kept. Entries are consolidated by CDR3 protein sequence, retaining the most common genes and DNA. Here the sample has around 630,000 distinct CDR3 sequences; roughly 24% occur a single time. The ten largest clones capture 6.5% to 10% of the sample. Sequenced material: CD8+ T cells from PBMCs. These receptors all come from a human donor in good health (CMV status not recorded). Some clones in this sample may be carry-over from other donors' samples.

The chain joins TRBV27 to TRBJ2-7; the match to TRBD1 covers 10 bases. The CDR3 is 15 residues long. The V and J ends lost 5 bases and 2 bases, in that order; junction bases with no gene match: 6. Germline CDR1 is MNHEY and CDR2 is SMNVEV (reference sequence). The CDR3: CASSRGQGVPYEQYV. The CDR3 bases are TGTGCCAGCAGTCGAGGACAGGGGGTTCCCTACGAGCAGTACGTC.

The chain carries TRBV10-2 and TRBJ2-7; D possibly corresponds to TRBD1 (6 bases). Per germline, CDR1 WSHSY and CDR2 SAAADI. The CDR3 spans 16 residues. Trimming pared 4 bases from V and 5 bases from J, leaving 21 bases between. CDR3 in amino acids: CASSGPVTGAEDEQYF. CDR3 sequence (DNA): TGCGCCAGCAGTGGACCCGTGACAGGAGCAGAGGACGAGCAGTACTTC.

This clonotype was counted many times. The CDR3 sequence is CASSLGGGVSDEQFF. The CDR3 DNA sequence: TGTGCCAGCAGTTTAGGGGGAGGGGTCTCCGATGAGCAGTTCTTC. The V and J genes are TRBV12-3 or TRBV12-4 and TRBJ2-1, with 7 bases that match TRBD2. The junction had 8 bases not matched to a gene; V was cut back by 1 base and J by 8 bases. The CDR3 has 15 residues.

V usage is TRBV14 and J usage is TRBJ2-1; 9 bases fit TRBD1. Per the germline V gene, CDR1 is SGHDN and CDR2 is FVKESK. The CDR3 loop spans 15 amino acids. The junction had 10 bases not matched to a gene; V was cut back by 6 bases and J by 7 bases. CDR3 DNA sequence: TGTGCCAGCAGTTACCCGGGACAGGGTTTGAATGAGCAGTTCTTC. This codes for CASSYPGQGLNEQFF.

For this clonotype: Germline and junction disagree at one end, which may indicate a read error. This chain uses TRBV7-9 with TRBJ2-7, with TRBD2 matching 8 bases. The CDR3 loop spans 15 amino acids. Germline V lookup: CDR1 SEHNR, CDR2 FQNEAQ (reference sequence). The CDR3 DNA sequence: TGTGCCAGTAGCTTACCGGGACTAGTGGCCTACGAGCAGTACTTC. It yields the protein CASSLPGLVAYEQYF.

This clonotype has a handful of counts. The chain carries TRBV11-2 and TRBJ1-1, with a tentative D call TRBD1 (6 bases). The CDR3 length is 15 residues. Trimming removed 5 bases from V and 4 bases from J, with 17 bases in between. In germline, CDR1 is SGHAT, CDR2 FQNNGV. The chain's CDR3 is CASSTQEGESTEAFF. The CDR3 nucleotides read TGTGCCAGCAGCACGCAAGAGGGGGAGTCCACTGAAGCTTTCTTT.

This rearrangement joins TRBV29-1 to TRBJ2-5; 7 bases match TRBD1. CDR1 is SQVTM, CDR2 ANQGSEA, per germline. J was trimmed by 2 bases and V by 6 bases; bases with no gene match: 6. The CDR3 is 13 amino acids. As DNA, the CDR3 is TGCAGCGTCCGGACAGGATCTCAAGAGACCCAGTACTTC. Translating gives CSVRTGSQETQYF.

The sample holds a few counts of this clonotype. The chain combines TRBV29-1 with TRBJ2-5; D remains ambiguous. The germline V gene encodes CDR1 SQVTM and CDR2 ANQGSEA. The length of the CDR3 is 13 residues. The germline V and J ends were trimmed by 3 bases and 0 bases, with 8 bases remaining between them. This CDR3 reads CSVDGWNQETQYF. CDR3 sequence (DNA): TGCAGCGTTGACGGTTGGAACCAAGAGACCCAGTACTTC.

A few counts support this clonotype. The chain carries TRBV28 and TRBJ2-3; D is possibly TRBD2 (7 bases). The CDR3 runs 14 residues. V was pared by 8 bases and J by 1 base, with 13 bases between. Germline V gene sequence: CDR1 MDHEN, CDR2 SYDVKM. CDR3 nucleotide sequence: TGTGCCAGCCGCGGGGGCTTAGGCACAGATACGCAGTATTTT. It encodes CASRGGLGTDTQYF.

This clonotype appeared a few times. The chain has TRBV28 and TRBJ2-3; D is perhaps TRBD2 (6 bases). Germline V CDR1 and CDR2: MDHEN, SYDVKM. Deletions cut 6 bases from V and 0 bases from J, with 10 bases between. This CDR3 comprises 14 residues. CDR3: CASRTGESTDTQYF. The CDR3 DNA follows: TGTGCCAGCAGAACGGGGGAGAGCACAGATACGCAGTATTTT. The full variable domain, completed using reference TRBV28 and TRBJ2-3, is DVKVTQSSRYLVKRTGEKVFLECVQDMDHENMFWYRQDPGLGLRLIYFSYDVKMKEKGDIPEGYSVSREKKERFSLILESASTNQTSMYLCASRTGESTDTQYFGPGTRLTVL.

The chain recombines TRBV7-9 with TRBJ2-1, with 12 bases that match TRBD1. The CDR3 loop spans 15 amino acids. J gave up 9 bases and V 1 base, and 4 bases lay outside the gene matches. Per the germline V gene, CDR1 is SEHNR and CDR2 is FQNEAQ (reference sequence). DNA for the CDR3: TGTGCCAGCAGCTTAGGGGGGACAGGGGGCCTTGAGCAGTTCTTC. The encoded protein is CASSLGGTGGLEQFF.

The table lists this clonotype with many counts. This chain uses TRBV7-8 with TRBJ1-2; no clear D. The CDR3 length is 16 residues. V dropped 2 bases and J dropped 4 bases, with 17 bases sitting between them. The germline CDR1 and CDR2 sequences are SGHVS and FQNEAQ. In DNA, the CDR3 is TGTGCCAGCAGCTTATCATCGGGGATAAGTTTCTATGGCTACACCTTC. Its protein product is CASSLSSGISFYGYTF.

The gene calls are TRBV14 and TRBJ2-3; D is undetermined. The CDR3 has 13 amino acids. With 0 bases removed from V and 7 bases from J, the gap between germline ends came to 8 bases. CDR1 and CDR2 (germline): SGHDN, FVKESK. The chain's CDR3 is CASSQDPDYTQYF. As DNA, the CDR3 is TGTGCCAGCAGCCAAGATCCGGATTATACGCAGTATTTT.

Many counts were recorded for this clonotype. The chain couples TRBV7-9 to TRBJ1-1; D possibly corresponds to TRBD1 (5 bases). The ends were cut back, 5 bases at V and 7 bases at J, with 20 bases in the middle. The germline V gene encodes CDR1 SEHNR and CDR2 FQNEAQ (reference sequence). The CDR3 has 15 amino acids. CDR3 loop: CASSPLAGMEVEAFF. In DNA form, the CDR3 reads TGTGCCAGCAGCCCGCTTGCAGGGATGGAGGTTGAAGCTTTCTTT.

This chain joins TRBV29-1 and TRBJ1-1; TRBD1 is a possible D gene (6 bases). Trimming took 3 bases from V and 7 from J, leaving 12 bases between them. Per germline, CDR1 SQVTM and CDR2 ANQGSEA. This CDR3 has 12 residues. The CDR3 region has the DNA TGCAGCGTTGACAGGGGAGGGAGTGAAGCTTTCTTT. Its protein is CSVDRGGSEAFF.

This clonotype was found a few times. The rearrangement uses TRBV20-1 and TRBJ2-2, with 10 bases fitting TRBD1. Germline-derived CDR1 and CDR2 are DFQATT and SNEGSKA (reference sequence). The V and J ends lost 6 bases and 1 base, in that order; junction bases with no gene match: 2. The CDR3 sequence is 14 residues long. The CDR3 DNA sequence: TGCAGTGCATGGGACAGGGGGAACACCGGGGAGCTGTTTTTT. Its protein is CSAWDRGNTGELFF.

The chain couples TRBV28 to TRBJ2-1; D remains ambiguous. V dropped 2 bases and J dropped 7 bases, with 9 bases sitting between them. Germline-derived CDR1 and CDR2 are MDHEN and SYDVKM. The CDR3 loop spans 13 amino acids. CDR3 coding DNA: TGTGCCAGCAGTTTAATGCCAGTTAATGAGCAGTTCTTC. Protein: CASSLMPVNEQFF. The whole variable domain, filled in from reference TRBV28 and TRBJ2-1, reads DVKVTQSSRYLVKRTGEKVFLECVQDMDHENMFWYRQDPGLGLRLIYFSYDVKMKEKGDIPEGYSVSREKKERFSLILESASTNQTSMYLCASSLMPVNEQFFGPGTRLTVL.

A remark on this clonotype: A much more abundant neighbour one base away suggests this may be a read error. This chain uses TRBV5-5 with TRBJ2-3, with D hard to call. CDR1 and CDR2 (germline): SGHKS, YYEKEE (reference sequence). The CDR3 loop spans 16 amino acids. The CDR3 is CASSLLEAPPTDMQYF. In DNA, the CDR3 is TGTGCCAGCAGCTTGTTAGAGGCACCCCCCACAGATATGCAGTATTTT.

This clonotype was recorded a few times. For the CDR3, the DNA is TGTGCCAGCCTTGGAGTAGCGGGGAGCTCCTACGAGCAGTACTTC. This translates into CASLGVAGSSYEQYF. The V gene is TRBV2, the J gene TRBJ2-7, with 8 bases fitting TRBD2. The CDR3 is 15 amino acids. Germline lookup yields CDR1 SNHLY and CDR2 FYNNEI. J was trimmed by 0 bases and V by 8 bases; bases with no gene match: 9.

V and J are TRBV20-1 and TRBJ2-5, with 7 bases lining up with TRBD2. The CDR3 sequence is 14 residues long. Germline V gives CDR1 DFQATT, CDR2 SNEGSKA (reference sequence). J was trimmed by 3 bases and V by 0 bases; bases with no gene match: 4. The CDR3 DNA sequence: TGCAGTGCTAGAGAGGCTAGCGGAAAAGAGACCCAGTACTTC. Translation gives CSAREASGKETQYF.

DNA of the CDR3: TGTGCCAGCAGTTACTCTCCACCCCTCGGGGAGACCCAGTACTTC. It yields the protein CASSYSPPLGETQYF. This chain links TRBV6-5 with TRBJ2-5, with D unresolved. CDR3 length: 15 residues. The V gene's germline CDR1 is MNHEY and CDR2 SVGAGI. Trimming stripped 0 bases from V and 5 bases from J, with 13 bases between.